The 22 T cell receptor beta chains below all came from one sample that was sequenced in a study of Tregs in tolerant kidney transplant recipients. Assay used: immunoSEQ multiplex PCR; TCRdb lists only in-frame clones, some missing. The table lists tens of thousands of clones, roughly 84% of them singletons. Material: CD4+ T cells from blood. These receptor sequences come from a human donor in good health.

J is TRBJ2-3 and V is TRBV7-9; the D is unclear. CDR3 length: 11 amino acids. Germline V gene data show CDR1 as SEHNR and CDR2 as FQNEAQ (reference sequence). V was trimmed by 1 base and J by 5 bases, leaving 1 base between them. In DNA, the CDR3 is TGTGCCAGCAGCTTAGTAGATACGCAGTATTTT. It codes for CASSLVDTQYF.

CDR3 residues: CASSSTTTLAEAHNEQFF. CDR3 sequence (DNA): TGTGCCAGCAGCTCCACTACGACTCTAGCGGAAGCACACAATGAGCAGTTCTTC. The chain couples TRBV11-3 to TRBJ2-1, with TRBD2 identical over 7 bases. Per the germline V gene, CDR1 is SGHNT and CDR2 is YENEEA. This CDR3 contains 18 residues. With V trimmed by 4 bases and J by 5 bases, 17 bases remained unmatched.

This chain links TRBV29-1 with TRBJ1-1; D uncertain. The V gene lost 0 bases and the J gene lost 5 bases, with 10 bases spanning the gap. In germline, CDR1 is SQVTM, CDR2 ANQGSEA. This CDR3 is built from 13 residues. DNA of the CDR3: TGCAGCGTTGAAGAAACGGAGGGTACTGAAGCTTTCTTT. Translating it yields CSVEETEGTEAFF. The full variable domain, rest sourced from reference TRBV29-1 and TRBJ1-1, is SAVISQKPSRDICQRGTSLTIQCQVDSQVTMMFWYRQQPGQSLTLIATANQGSEATYESGFVIDKFPISRPNLTFSTLTVSNMSPEDSSIYLCSVEETEGTEAFFGQGTRLTVV.

CDR3 nucleotide sequence: TGTGCCAGCCGGACTAGCGGGACCTACGAGCAGTACTTC. The encoded protein is CASRTSGTYEQYF. V and J are TRBV27 and TRBJ2-7, with 12 bases fitting TRBD2. The germline gives CDR1 MNHEY, CDR2 SMNVEV (reference sequence). The V and J ends lost 8 bases and 2 bases, in that order; junction bases with no gene match: 1. The CDR3 runs to 13 residues.

The chain links TRBV7-2 to TRBJ2-5; D unresolved. The CDR3 is 13 residues long. CDR1 SGHTA and CDR2 FQGNSA come from the germline V gene. Between the trimmed V and J ends, which lost 4 bases and 1 base, there was a span of 7 bases. The CDR3 DNA sequence: TGTGCCAGCAGCTCCGTGCCCCAAGAGACCCAGTACTTC. Translated: CASSSVPQETQYF.

This clone was picked up one time. The rearrangement joins TRBV7-3 to TRBJ1-2; 7 positions match TRBD1. Germline CDR1 is SGHTA and CDR2 is FQGTGA. After removal of 5 bases from V and 3 bases from J, the junction contained 6 bases not matched to a gene. The CDR3 contains 14 residues. CDR3 region: CASSPGGLDYGYTF. CDR3 bases: TGTGCCAGCAGCCCAGGGGGACTCGACTATGGCTACACCTTC.

The chain joins TRBV29-1 to TRBJ2-7; 7 bases agree with TRBD2. Looked up from germline, CDR1 is SQVTM and CDR2 is ANQGSEA. Germline trimming cut 5 bases from V and 3 bases from J; bases unmatched to any gene: 13. There are 15 residues in the CDR3. The CDR3 protein is CSVRARVSGNYEQYF. In DNA form, the CDR3 reads TGCAGCGTTAGGGCCAGAGTAAGCGGGAACTACGAGCAGTACTTC.

This sequence joins TRBV12-5 and TRBJ2-2; TRBD2 aligns across 9 bases. Trimming took 6 bases from V and 3 from J; bases not matched to a gene: 5. The CDR3 runs 15 residues. The germline V gene has CDR1 LGHNT and CDR2 FRNRAP. CDR3 DNA: TGTGCTAGTGGGCGGAGCGGGGGGTACACCGGGGAGCTGTTTTTT. Translating gives CASGRSGGYTGELFF.

V is TRBV19 and J is TRBJ1-2; D is perhaps TRBD1 (6 bases). The CDR3 has 14 residues. Germline lookup yields CDR1 LNHDA and CDR2 SQIVND (reference sequence). The V and J ends lost 4 bases and 4 bases respectively, with 13 bases between them. The CDR3 reads CASSNLQGPYGYTF. The CDR3 DNA sequence: TGTGCCAGTAGTAACCTACAGGGACCCTATGGCTACACCTTC.

The chain has TRBV9 and TRBJ2-3, with D possibly TRBD1 on 7 matching bases. This CDR3 has 14 amino acids. V shed 3 bases and J shed 6 bases, with 14 bases lying between them. CDR1 and CDR2 (germline): SGDLS, YYNGEE. The CDR3 DNA sequence: TGTGCCAGCAGCGCCAGGGGGAGGAGGGATACGCAGTATTTT. It encodes CASSARGRRDTQYF. Full variable domain (outside the CDR3, taken from reference TRBV9 and TRBJ2-3): DSGVTQTPKHLITATGQRVTLRCSPRSGDLSVYWYQQSLDQGLQFLIQYYNGEERAKGNILERFSAQQFPDLHSELNLSSLELGDSALYFCASSARGRRDTQYFGPGTRLTVL.

The chain employs TRBV5-4 and TRBJ2-5; D ambiguous. CDR1 and CDR2 (germline): SGHNT, YYREEE (reference sequence). The CDR3 length is 14 residues. V was shortened by 4 bases and J by 2 bases, with 12 bases between the two germline ends. DNA of the CDR3: TGTGCCAGCAGCCACTCCGAAATACAAGAGACCCAGTACTTC. Its protein product is CASSHSEIQETQYF.

The chain combines TRBV5-5 with TRBJ2-7; no definite D call. This CDR3 comprises 14 residues. V was clipped by 2 bases and J by 4 bases, with 13 bases between them. Looked up from germline, CDR1 is SGHKS and CDR2 is YYEKEE (reference sequence). The CDR3 reads CASSFQYKIYEQYF. In nucleotides, the CDR3 is TGTGCCAGCAGCTTCCAGTACAAGATTTACGAGCAGTACTTC.

The chain links TRBV7-2 to TRBJ2-2; 11 bases map to TRBD2. Germline trimming cut 5 bases from V and 4 bases from J; bases unmatched to any gene: 3. Germline lookup yields CDR1 SGHTA and CDR2 FQGNSA. This CDR3 is 15 amino acids long. The chain's CDR3 is CASSPLAGGTGELFF. CDR3 DNA sequence: TGTGCCAGCAGCCCCCTAGCGGGAGGCACCGGGGAGCTGTTTTTT. The whole variable domain, filled in from reference TRBV7-2 and TRBJ2-2, reads GAGVSQSPSNKVTEKGKDVELRCDPISGHTALYWYRQSLGQGLEFLIYFQGNSAPDKSGLPSDRFSAERTGGSVSTLTIQRTQQEDSAVYLCASSPLAGGTGELFFGEGSRLTVL.

The chain carries TRBV7-8 and TRBJ2-1; the D gene is possibly TRBD2 (6 bases). The germline V gene has CDR1 SGHVS and CDR2 FQNEAQ. This CDR3 comprises 17 residues. V shed 1 base and J shed 6 bases, with 19 bases lying between them. The chain's CDR3 is CASSLDPILGAGNEQFF. CDR3 coding DNA: TGTGCCAGCAGCTTAGATCCCATACTGGGAGCGGGCAATGAGCAGTTCTTC.

This clone was counted between two and nine times. V usage is TRBV11-2 and J usage is TRBJ2-7, with D possibly matching TRBD2 (5 bases). Germline V gives CDR1 SGHAT, CDR2 FQNNGV. Trimming cost V 6 bases and J 2 bases, with 14 bases left between them. This CDR3 region has 14 residues. The CDR3 nucleotides read TGTGCCAGCAGACCCACGGGGTGGACCTACGAGCAGTACTTC. This codes for CASRPTGWTYEQYF. The variable domain in full, completed from reference TRBV11-2 and TRBJ2-7, reads EAGVAQSPRYKIIEKRQSVAFWCNPISGHATLYWYQQILGQGPKLLIQFQNNGVVDDSQLPKDRFSAERLKGVDSTLKIQPAKLEDSAVYLCASRPTGWTYEQYFGPGTRLTVT.

In DNA form, the CDR3 reads TGTGCCAGTAGTAACAGCTACTACACTGAAGCTTTCTTT. It translates to CASSNSYYTEAFF. J is TRBJ1-1 and V is TRBV19, with unresolved D. Germline-derived CDR1 and CDR2 are LNHDA and SQIVND (reference sequence). Trimming stripped 4 bases from V and 3 bases from J, with 9 bases between. The CDR3 runs to 13 residues.

The chain has TRBV6-5 and TRBJ2-3; D remains unclear. This CDR3 contains 14 residues. Trimming took off 0 bases at V and 8 bases at J, with 12 bases between the two ends. The germline V gene has CDR1 MNHEY and CDR2 SVGAGI. Here the CDR3 reads CASSYSQAAGTQYF. CDR3 bases: TGTGCCAGCAGTTACTCTCAAGCCGCCGGTACGCAGTATTTT.

The rearrangement joins TRBV4-2 to TRBJ2-1, with a weak D call TRBD1 (5 bases). The V end lost 3 bases, the J end lost 10 bases, and 22 bases lay between the germline ends. Germline CDR1 reads LGHNA; CDR2 reads YNFKEQ. The CDR3 has 16 residues. The CDR3 loop is CASSHPDRQLGGEQFF. CDR3 bases: TGTGCCAGCAGCCACCCTGATAGACAGTTAGGTGGCGAGCAGTTCTTC.

In this sample, this clone turned up a few times. The V gene is TRBV5-1, the J gene TRBJ2-1, with 11 bases fitting TRBD2. The CDR3 is 20 amino acids. From germline, CDR1 is SGHRS and CDR2 YFSETQ. The V gene end was trimmed by 4 bases and the J gene end by 0 bases; junction bases not matched to a gene: 15. This chain's CDR3 is CASSEVLAGGLRSSYNEQFF. The CDR3 nucleotides read TGCGCCAGCAGCGAGGTTCTAGCGGGGGGCTTAAGGAGCTCCTACAATGAGCAGTTCTTC.

Here the CDR3 DNA reads TGTGCCAGCTCACCTCGGGACAGCAATCAGCCCCAGCATTTT. Its protein product is CASSPRDSNQPQHF. The V call is TRBV18, the J call TRBJ1-5, with a tentative D call TRBD1 (5 bases). Germline loops: CDR1 KGHSH, CDR2 LQKENI. The CDR3 sequence is 14 residues long. V lost 3 bases, J lost 1 base, and 7 bases lay in between.

The chain couples TRBV9 to TRBJ1-3, with 7 bases aligning to TRBD1. The V and J ends lost 2 bases and 2 bases, in that order; junction bases with no gene match: 4. Germline values: CDR1 SGDLS, CDR2 YYNGEE. There are 15 residues in the CDR3. In DNA form, the CDR3 reads TGTGCCAGCAGCGTGGAGGGGGCGCCTGGAAACACCATATATTTT. Its protein product is CASSVEGAPGNTIYF.

V gene TRBV5-1 combines with J gene TRBJ2-7; 9 bases agree with TRBD2. V lost 2 bases, J lost 2 bases, and 11 bases stayed unmatched. Germline assignment: CDR1 SGHRS and CDR2 YFSETQ. This CDR3 contains 17 residues. Here the CDR3 reads CASSFSAASGGTYEQYF. CDR3 nucleotides: TGCGCCAGCAGCTTCTCCGCGGCGAGCGGGGGGACCTACGAGCAGTACTTC. The full variable domain, its missing parts supplied by reference TRBV5-1 and TRBJ2-7, is KAGVTQTPRYLIKTRGQQVTLSCSPISGHRSVSWYQQTPGQGLQFLFEYFSETQRNKGNFPGRFSGRQFSNSRSEMNVSTLELGDSALYLCASSFSAASGGTYEQYFGPGTRLTVT.